Listed below are T cell receptor beta chains from one sample, sequenced in a study of shared clonotypes between healthy human individuals. Data came from immunoSEQ multiplex PCR; TCRdb stores just in-frame clones and leaves some out. The table shows millions of clones, with around 93% occurring only once. Sequenced sample: naive CD8+ T cells from PBMCs. All receptors come from a man aged 18 to 29 in good health. Some clones in this sample may be carry-over from other donors' samples. The conserved cysteine and the conserved F or W are not part of the CDR3 here. Each record gives: V gene, J gene, CDR3 protein.

TRBV9,TRBJ1-2,ASREPGYNYGYT
TRBV18,TRBJ2-1,ASSPGLAGGEQF
TRBV7-3,TRBJ2-2,ASSRGAGELF
TRBV28,TRBJ1-1,ASSGRQGNTEAF
TRBV13,TRBJ2-1,ASLETSGNYNEQF
TRBV9,TRBJ2-7,ASSPSLGAEQY
TRBV7-6,TRBJ1-2,ASSSSPGTGAGFEGYT
TRBV4-2,TRBJ2-7,ASSQVVSGQGDEQY
TRBV27,TRBJ1-2,ASSFRYSRIDYGYT
TRBV5-1,TRBJ2-1,ASSLVRPVQINEQF
TRBV9,TRBJ2-1,ASSVGTRNNEQF
TRBV7-9,TRBJ2-5,ASSPWTSGETQY
TRBV13,TRBJ1-2,ASSFHRDYGYT
TRBV6-6,TRBJ1-1,ASSYSGRYTEAF
TRBV19,TRBJ1-1,ASRTTAEAF
TRBV7-3,TRBJ2-1,ASSFIAGTYNEQF
TRBV7-6,TRBJ1-2,ASSRGPSHGYT
TRBV4-3,TRBJ2-1,ASSQESGLADSLSSYNEQF
TRBV28,TRBJ1-5,ASSFGGQVQPQH
TRBV5-1,TRBJ2-1,ASSLVGGGRQYNEQF
TRBV19,TRBJ1-1,AIYRGGEAF
TRBV2,TRBJ2-2,ASIGLAGVGTGELF
TRBV27,TRBJ2-1,ASSLGLADNEQF
TRBV4-3,TRBJ2-1,ASSQEREGLDNEQF
TRBV5-4,TRBJ2-6,ASSATDRGPLSGANVLT
TRBV27,TRBJ2-2,ASTPGILAFATGELF